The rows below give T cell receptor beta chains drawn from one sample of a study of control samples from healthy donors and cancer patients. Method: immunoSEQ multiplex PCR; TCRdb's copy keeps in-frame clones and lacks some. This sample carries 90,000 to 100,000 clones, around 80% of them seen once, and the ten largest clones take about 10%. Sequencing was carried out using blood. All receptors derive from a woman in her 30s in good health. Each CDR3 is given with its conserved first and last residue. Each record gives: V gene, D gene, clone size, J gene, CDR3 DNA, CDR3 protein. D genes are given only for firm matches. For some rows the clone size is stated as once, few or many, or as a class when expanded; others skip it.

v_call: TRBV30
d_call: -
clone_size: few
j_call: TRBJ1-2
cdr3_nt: TGTGCCTGGAGCGCCAGCAACTCTAACTATGGCTACACCTTC
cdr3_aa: CAWSASNSNYGYTF

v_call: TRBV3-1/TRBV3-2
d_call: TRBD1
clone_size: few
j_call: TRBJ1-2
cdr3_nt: TGTGCCAGCAGCCCCAGCGAGACAGGGTATGGCTACACCTTC
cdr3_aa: CASSPSETGYGYTF

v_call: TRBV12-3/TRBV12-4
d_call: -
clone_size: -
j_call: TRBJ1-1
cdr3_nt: TGTGCCAGCAGTTTGGGGCAGAACACTGAAGCTTTCTTT
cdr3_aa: CASSLGQNTEAFF

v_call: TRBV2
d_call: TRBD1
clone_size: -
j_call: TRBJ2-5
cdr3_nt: TGTGCCAGCAGTAGCCGGGTGGGGACAGGGGTTGAGACCCAGTACTTC
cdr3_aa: CASSSRVGTGVETQYF

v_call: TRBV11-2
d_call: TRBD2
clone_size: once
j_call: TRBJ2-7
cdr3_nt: TGTGCCAGCAGCATGACTAGCGGGGGGGCCCAGTACTTC
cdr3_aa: CASSMTSGGAQYF

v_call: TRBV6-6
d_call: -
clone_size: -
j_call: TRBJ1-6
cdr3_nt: TGTGCCAGCAGTAGGCAGGGAGGCGGTTCACCCCTCCACTTT
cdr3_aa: CASSRQGGGSPLHF

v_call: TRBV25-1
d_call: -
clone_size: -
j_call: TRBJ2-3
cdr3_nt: TGTGCCAGCAGTGAAAATCGGGCGTTCCATGGCACAGATACGCAGTATTTT
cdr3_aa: CASSENRAFHGTDTQYF

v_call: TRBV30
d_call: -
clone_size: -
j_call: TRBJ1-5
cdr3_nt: TGTGCCTGGAGTTTCGGACGATTATCTGATCAGCCCCAGCATTTT
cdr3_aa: CAWSFGRLSDQPQHF

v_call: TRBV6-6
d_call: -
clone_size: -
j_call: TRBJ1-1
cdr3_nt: TGTGCCAGCAGTTACTCCCGGGAGGTGGAGAACACTGAAGCTTTCTTT
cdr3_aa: CASSYSREVENTEAFF

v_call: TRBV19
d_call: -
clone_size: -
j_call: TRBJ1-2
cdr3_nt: TGTGCCAGTAGTACCAGGGACGGACGGTATGGCTACACCTTC
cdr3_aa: CASSTRDGRYGYTF

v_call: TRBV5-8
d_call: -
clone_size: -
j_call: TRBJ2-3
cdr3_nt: TGTGCCAGCAGCTTGGGAAGGAGAAGCACAGATACGCAGTATTTT
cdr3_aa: CASSLGRRSTDTQYF

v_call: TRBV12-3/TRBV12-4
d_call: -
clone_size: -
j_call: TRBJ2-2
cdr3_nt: TGTGCCAGCAGTTTGCGGGACACCCAGCTGTTTTTT
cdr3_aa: CASSLRDTQLFF

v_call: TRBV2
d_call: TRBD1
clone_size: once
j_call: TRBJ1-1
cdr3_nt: TGTGCCAGCAGGCGGGACAGCCTAAACACTGAAGCTTTCTTT
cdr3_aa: CASRRDSLNTEAFF

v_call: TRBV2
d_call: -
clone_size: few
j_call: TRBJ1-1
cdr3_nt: TGTGCCAGCAGTGAAGGGTCCGGCACTGAAGCTTTCTTT
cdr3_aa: CASSEGSGTEAFF

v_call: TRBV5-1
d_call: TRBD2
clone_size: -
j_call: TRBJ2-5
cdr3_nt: TGCGCCAGCAACTCGGGACTAGCGGATTATTTCGAGACCCAGTACTTC
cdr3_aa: CASNSGLADYFETQYF

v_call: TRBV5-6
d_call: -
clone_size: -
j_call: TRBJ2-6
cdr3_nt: TGTGCCAGCAGGTGGTCTGGGGCCAACGTCCTGACTTTC
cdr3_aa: CASRWSGANVLTF

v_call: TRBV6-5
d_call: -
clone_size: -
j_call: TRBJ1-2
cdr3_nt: TGTGCCAGCAGTTCCTCCGGGAAGGGAGACTATGGCTACACCTTC
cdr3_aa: CASSSSGKGDYGYTF